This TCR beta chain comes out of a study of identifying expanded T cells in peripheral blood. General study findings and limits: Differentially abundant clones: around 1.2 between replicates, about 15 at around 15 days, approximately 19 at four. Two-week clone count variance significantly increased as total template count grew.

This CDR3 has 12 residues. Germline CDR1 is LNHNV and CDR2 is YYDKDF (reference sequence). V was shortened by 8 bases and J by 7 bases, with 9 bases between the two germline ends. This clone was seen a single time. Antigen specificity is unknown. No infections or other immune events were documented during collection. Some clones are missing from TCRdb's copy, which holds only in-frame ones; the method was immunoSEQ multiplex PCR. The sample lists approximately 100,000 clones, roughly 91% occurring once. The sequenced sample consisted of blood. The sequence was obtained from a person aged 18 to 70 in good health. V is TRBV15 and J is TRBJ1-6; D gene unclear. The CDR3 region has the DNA TGTGCCACCCAGGATGGGAATTCACCCCTCCACTTT. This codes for CATQDGNSPLHF.